Below are 29 T cell receptor beta chains sequenced from a single sample in a study of blood T cell repertoires in COVID-19. Sequencing was performed with immunoSEQ multiplex PCR; in TCRdb, only in-frame clones are kept and a portion is missing. The table records about 240,000 clones, 86% of them present only once. The specimen sequenced was PBMCs or T cells enriched from blood (not recorded which). The source is a woman between 40 and 55 years old with acute COVID-19.

The chain links TRBV24-1 to TRBJ1-5; 11 bases match TRBD1. V lost 8 bases, J lost 6 bases, and 11 bases stayed unmatched. Germline V gene sequence: CDR1 KGHDR, CDR2 SFDVKD. The CDR3 length is 16 residues. The CDR3 DNA sequence: TGTGCCACCAAAAACGGACAGGGGGCTTTGGGTCAGCCCCAGCATTTT. It codes for CATKNGQGALGQPQHF.

The chain uses TRBV3-1 (or the pseudogene TRBV3-2) and TRBJ1-4; TRBD1 might be the D (6 bases). CDR1 LGHDT and CDR2 YNNKEL come from the germline V gene (reference sequence). V was pared by 3 bases and J by 8 bases, with 7 bases between. The CDR3 is 12 residues long. This chain's CDR3 is CASSQDREKLFF. Here the CDR3 DNA reads TGTGCCAGCAGCCAGGACAGAGAAAAACTGTTTTTT.

The chain has TRBV11-1 and TRBJ2-1; tentatively, D is TRBD2 (5 bases). This CDR3 contains 14 residues. The germline CDR1 and CDR2 sequences are SGHAT and FQDESV (reference sequence). V was pared by 2 bases and J by 8 bases, with 13 bases between. CDR3 DNA sequence: TGTGCCAGCAGCTTAATAGGGAGTGTGGATGAGCAGTTCTTC. This translates into CASSLIGSVDEQFF.

The chain recombines TRBV25-1 with TRBJ2-2; 9 positions agree with TRBD2. V was clipped by 3 bases and J by 5 bases; unmatched bases: 7. The CDR3 runs 16 residues. Germline-derived CDR1 and CDR2 are MGHDK and SYGVNS. The CDR3 bases are TGTGCCAGCAGTGACGGCGGGAGGGCCTGGACCGGGGAGCTGTTTTTT. Its translation: CASSDGGRAWTGELFF.

The V and J genes are TRBV6-5 and TRBJ2-1; D may be TRBD2 (6 bases). Trimming took 5 bases from V and 4 from J, leaving 15 bases between them. Per the germline V gene, CDR1 is MNHEY and CDR2 is SVGAGI. This CDR3 comprises 15 residues. CDR3 loop: CASSRDSPSYNEQFF. The CDR3 nucleotides read TGTGCCAGCAGTCGGGACTCCCCGTCTTACAATGAGCAGTTCTTC.

V usage is TRBV20-1 and J usage is TRBJ2-1; TRBD1 is a possible D gene (5 bases). The CDR3 loop spans 11 amino acids. V was pared by 6 bases and J by 7 bases, with 10 bases between. Germline V CDR1 and CDR2: DFQATT, SNEGSKA (reference sequence). The CDR3: CSAARTNEQFF. The CDR3 nucleotides are TGCAGTGCGGCTAGGACAAATGAGCAGTTCTTC.

This clone was found once. The chain is built from TRBV5-1 and TRBJ2-7; 8 positions match TRBD2. Germline CDR1 reads SGHRS; CDR2 reads YFSETQ. This CDR3 is 12 amino acids long. J was trimmed by 6 bases and V by 1 base; bases with no gene match: 0. The CDR3 DNA follows: TGCGCCAGCAGCTTGCGGGGGGGCGAGCAGTACTTC. Its translation is CASSLRGGEQYF.

The chain uses TRBV15 and TRBJ1-2, with 7 positions matching TRBD1. V lost 0 bases, J lost 5 bases, and 3 bases stayed unmatched. CDR3 length equals 14 residues. CDR1 is LNHNV, CDR2 YYDKDF, per germline (reference sequence). CDR3 loop: CATSREGRGYGYTF. The DNA for the CDR3 is TGTGCCACCAGCAGAGAAGGCAGGGGGTATGGCTACACCTTC.

V and J are TRBV4-2 and TRBJ2-7; TRBD2 matches 7 bases. From germline, CDR1 is LGHNA and CDR2 YNFKEQ. J was trimmed by 3 bases and V by 4 bases; bases with no gene match: 9. The CDR3 is 15 residues long. CDR3 DNA: TGTGCCAGCAGCCCTCGGCGGGAGCGTGTCTACGAGCAGTACTTC. Its translation is CASSPRRERVYEQYF.

V and J are TRBV5-8 and TRBJ1-3, with D possibly being TRBD1 (5 bases). Trimming pared 4 bases from V and 0 bases from J, leaving 11 bases between. CDR3 length: 15 amino acids. Germline V gene data show CDR1 as SGHTS and CDR2 as YDEGEE. The CDR3 coding sequence is TGTGCCAGCAGCGTGGGACTGATCTCTGGAAACACCATATATTTT. Residues: CASSVGLISGNTIYF.

The chain carries TRBV10-2 and TRBJ1-1; D is unclear. V gave up 2 bases and J gave up 5 bases, with 12 bases separating them. The CDR3 covers 14 residues. Germline V gene sequence: CDR1 WSHSY, CDR2 SAAADI. The CDR3 DNA follows: TGCGCCAGCAGTGAGCCGGATTCAGGAACTGAAGCTTTCTTT. Its protein is CASSEPDSGTEAFF.

The rearrangement links TRBV30 to TRBJ2-7, with a weak D call TRBD1 (6 bases). The V end was cut by 0 bases, the J end by 1 base, with 16 bases between. Germline V lookup: CDR1 GTSNPN, CDR2 SVGIG (reference sequence). There are 16 residues in the CDR3. DNA of the CDR3: TGTGCCTGGAGTGTAAGGGGGTGCGGCTTTTCCTACGAGCAGTACTTC. As protein: CAWSVRGCGFSYEQYF.

The CDR3: CASSLDRVSAKNIQYF. DNA for the CDR3: TGTGCCAGCAGCTTGGACAGGGTGTCAGCCAAAAACATTCAGTACTTC. The chain couples TRBV5-8 to TRBJ2-4; TRBD1 is a possible D gene (6 bases). Germline V gene lookup returns CDR1 SGHTS and CDR2 YDEGEE. Between the trimmed V and J ends, which lost 0 bases and 0 bases, there was a span of 10 bases. The CDR3 totals 16 residues.

Only one count was recorded for this clone. The chain uses TRBV2 and TRBJ1-6, with D unclear. Germline V CDR1 and CDR2: SNHLY, FYNNEI. The V and J ends lost 7 bases and 0 bases respectively, with 13 bases between them. The CDR3 is 16 amino acids. CDR3 DNA sequence: TGTGCCAGCAAAACAGTACAGAGCTCCTATAATTCACCCCTCCACTTT. Translating it yields CASKTVQSSYNSPLHF.

J is TRBJ2-5 and V is TRBV7-9; D call uncertain. V lost 7 bases to trimming and J lost 1 base, with 10 bases between them. CDR1 and CDR2 (germline): SEHNR, FQNEAQ (reference sequence). The CDR3 consists of 13 residues. This chain's CDR3 is CASNLASQETQYF. The CDR3 nucleotides are TGTGCCAGCAACCTGGCTTCCCAAGAGACCCAGTACTTC.

This chain connects TRBV11-3 to TRBJ1-2; D remains ambiguous. The length of the CDR3 is 13 residues. Trimming shortened V by 0 bases and J by 7 bases, and 9 bases separated the two germline ends. Germline V gene data show CDR1 as SGHNT and CDR2 as YENEEA. For the CDR3, the DNA is TGTGCCAGCAGCTTAGATGGGGAGGTTGGCTACACCTTC. Encoded protein: CASSLDGEVGYTF.

This chain joins TRBV18 and TRBJ2-2; D uncertain. V lost 1 base to trimming and J lost 0 bases, with 3 bases between them. The CDR3 loop spans 14 amino acids. Germline CDR1 reads KGHSH; CDR2 reads LQKENI. The DNA of the CDR3 is TGTGCCAGCTCACCACGAGCGAACACCGGGGAGCTGTTTTTT. It yields the protein CASSPRANTGELFF.

V usage is TRBV5-1 and J usage is TRBJ2-7; the D gene is possibly TRBD2 (6 bases). The CDR3 contains 13 residues. CDR1 and CDR2 from the germline V gene are SGHRS and YFSETQ. V dropped 4 bases and J dropped 3 bases, with 11 bases sitting between them. The CDR3 protein is CASSGGALYEQYF. The CDR3 DNA reads as TGCGCCAGCAGCGGCGGGGCTCTCTACGAGCAGTACTTC.

The genes are TRBV19 and TRBJ2-1; no firm D call. Trimming took 3 bases from V and 9 from J, leaving 6 bases between them. The germline V gene has CDR1 LNHDA and CDR2 SQIVND (reference sequence). The CDR3 consists of 11 residues. CDR3 in amino acids: CASSIGLEQFF. Written as DNA, the CDR3 is TGTGCCAGTAGTATTGGCCTTGAGCAGTTCTTC.

The V and J genes are TRBV5-1 and TRBJ2-3; D uncertain. V was cut by 5 bases and J by 0 bases, with 10 bases left in between. CDR1 and CDR2 (germline): SGHRS, YFSETQ. The CDR3 is 14 residues long. Here the CDR3 reads CASRPVVSTDTQYF. CDR3 DNA sequence: TGCGCCAGCAGACCCGTAGTGAGCACAGATACGCAGTATTTT.

This chain uses TRBV27 with TRBJ1-2; TRBD1 agrees at 9 bases. Germline loops: CDR1 MNHEY, CDR2 SMNVEV (reference sequence). The CDR3 sequence is 15 residues long. V was pared by 6 bases and J by 4 bases, with 9 bases of the junction left unmatched. CDR3 sequence reads: CASRLTGGAVYGYTF. The CDR3 DNA follows: TGTGCCAGCAGGCTTACAGGGGGCGCAGTCTATGGCTACACCTTC.

This chain connects TRBV15 to TRBJ2-7; 8 nucleotides agree with TRBD1. CDR1 and CDR2 (germline): LNHNV, YYDKDF (reference sequence). This CDR3 region has 15 residues. V was pared by 6 bases and J by 0 bases, with 7 bases of the junction left unmatched. This CDR3 reads CATRRQGSGSYEQYF. In nucleotides, the CDR3 is TGTGCCACCAGAAGACAGGGGAGCGGCTCCTACGAGCAGTACTTC.

At least ten counts were recorded for this clone. The chain joins TRBV6-4 to TRBJ2-1; 10 bases are a match to TRBD1. This CDR3 is 15 amino acids long. V lost 3 bases, J lost 5 bases, and 4 bases stayed unmatched. CDR1 MRHNA and CDR2 SNTAGT come from the germline V gene. CDR3 DNA: TGTGCCAGCAGTGAGGGACAGGGGACCCACAATGAGCAGTTCTTC. Translated, it gives CASSEGQGTHNEQFF.

This sequence joins TRBV6-5 and TRBJ2-7; TRBD2 matches at 11 bases. Germline V gene data show CDR1 as MNHEY and CDR2 as SVGAGI. This CDR3 contains 14 residues. V trimming: 7 bases; J trimming: 7 bases; junction bases outside the gene matches: 9. The CDR3 region is CASKGTSGSGEQYF. CDR3 DNA sequence: TGTGCCAGCAAAGGAACTAGCGGGAGTGGGGAGCAGTACTTC.

This clone was observed a few times. The chain joins TRBV2 to TRBJ2-5, with 8 nucleotides matching TRBD2. The CDR3 is 15 amino acids. J lost 5 bases, V lost 4 bases, and 9 bases had no gene match. Looked up from germline, CDR1 is SNHLY and CDR2 is FYNNEI. Written as DNA, the CDR3 is TGTGCCAGCAGTGGTACAGGTTCGGGAGGGGAGACCCAGTACTTC. Translating gives CASSGTGSGGETQYF.

This clone was detected only a few times. J is TRBJ2-7 and V is TRBV13, with 9 bases aligning to TRBD2. CDR3 length equals 14 residues. The germline gives CDR1 PRHDT, CDR2 FYEKMQ (reference sequence). Losses at the gene ends were 5 bases for V and 1 base for J; bases not matched to a gene: 3. CDR3 coding DNA: TGTGCCAGCAGCCTAGCGGGATCATCCTACGAGCAGTACTTC. Translated: CASSLAGSSYEQYF.

This clone was found once. V is TRBV19 and J is TRBJ2-1; unclear D gene. The germline gives CDR1 LNHDA, CDR2 SQIVND (reference sequence). V was clipped by 4 bases and J by 6 bases, with 13 bases between them. CDR3 size: 14 residues. The CDR3 region has the DNA TGTGCCAGTAGTAGAGCCCCTTCCACCAATGAGCAGTTCTTC. Translating it yields CASSRAPSTNEQFF.

The chain couples TRBV11-3 to TRBJ2-5, with 8 bases matching TRBD2. Germline values: CDR1 SGHNT, CDR2 YENEEA. CDR3 length: 13 amino acids. V lost 3 bases and J lost 5; bases outside the gene matches: 2. CDR3 DNA: TGTGCCAGCAGCTTTGCGGGGGGCGAGACCCAGTACTTC. Residues: CASSFAGGETQYF. The full variable domain, rest sourced from reference TRBV11-3 and TRBJ2-5, is EAGVVQSPRYKIIEKKQPVAFWCNPISGHNTLYWYLQNLGQGPELLIRYENEEAVDDSQLPKDRFSAERLKGVDSTLKIQPAELGDSAVYLCASSFAGGETQYFGPGTRLLVL.

This clone was found a few times. The chain carries TRBV7-2 and TRBJ2-1, with D maybe TRBD2 (6 bases). V was pared by 2 bases and J by 5 bases, with 10 bases between. There are 14 residues in the CDR3. Germline V gives CDR1 SGHTA, CDR2 FQGNSA. The CDR3 coding sequence is TGTGCCAGCAGCTTACCGGGAGCCCACAATGAGCAGTTCTTC. Amino acid sequence: CASSLPGAHNEQFF.